What follows are 22 T cell receptor beta chains derived from one specimen sequenced in a study of OX40 agonist ivuxolimab in advanced cancers. The protocol was immunoSEQ multiplex PCR, while the TCRdb copy is restricted to in-frame clones and leaves out a portion. The sample holds under 90,000 clones, around nine tenths seen once. The material was CD4+ or CD8+ T cells sorted from blood, obtained in a trial of the OX40 agonist ivuxolimab. The receptors were gathered from an adult with an advanced solid tumor such as melanoma, head and neck, liver or kidney cancer.

The rearrangement links TRBV15 to TRBJ1-5; D might be TRBD1 (6 bases). The CDR3 has 13 residues. From germline, CDR1 is LNHNV and CDR2 YYDKDF (reference sequence). The V and J ends lost 1 base and 8 bases respectively, with 9 bases between them. CDR3 sequence: CATSRGAGEPQHF. CDR3 DNA: TGTGCCACCAGCAGAGGGGCAGGGGAGCCCCAGCATTTT.

The chain employs TRBV27 and TRBJ1-2; D is uncertain. Germline assignment: CDR1 MNHEY and CDR2 SMNVEV (reference sequence). Deletions cut 4 bases from V and 8 bases from J, with 14 bases between. The CDR3 loop spans 13 amino acids. CDR3 in amino acids: CASSSSPFGGYTF. In nucleotides, the CDR3 is TGTGCCAGCAGTTCCAGTCCCTTCGGGGGCTACACCTTC.

This clone appeared a single time. This chain links TRBV7-2 with TRBJ2-7; D perhaps matches TRBD2 (6 bases). Germline V gene lookup returns CDR1 SGHTA and CDR2 FQGNSA. With 1 base removed from V and 12 bases from J, the gap between germline ends came to 13 bases. The CDR3 covers 12 residues. The CDR3 DNA is TGTGCCAGCAGCTTAGTGACTAGAACCGTGTACTTC. Translation gives CASSLVTRTVYF.

Written as DNA, the CDR3 is TGTGCCAGTAGTACAGGGACAGGCCCTACTTATAGCAATCAGCCCCAGCATTTT. Its translation is CASSTGTGPTYSNQPQHF. The J gene is TRBJ1-5, the V gene TRBV19; TRBD1 matches 8 bases. V lost 4 bases to trimming and J lost 0 bases; unmatched junction nucleotides: 11. This CDR3 is built from 18 residues. Germline V gene data show CDR1 as LNHDA and CDR2 as SQIVND (reference sequence).

The chain has TRBV18 and TRBJ1-2; D gene uncertain. The CDR3 covers 13 residues. Germline loops: CDR1 KGHSH, CDR2 LQKENI. V was clipped by 1 base and J by 8 bases, with 11 bases between them. CDR3 in amino acids: CASSPRASEGYTF. In nucleotides, the CDR3 is TGTGCCAGCTCACCACGAGCCTCCGAGGGCTACACCTTC.

V gene TRBV5-1 combines with J gene TRBJ2-2; D call uncertain. V gave up 0 bases and J gave up 6 bases, with 9 bases separating them. Germline assignment: CDR1 SGHRS and CDR2 YFSETQ. The CDR3 consists of 14 residues. The CDR3 bases are TGCGCCAGCAGCTTGGGGTTATCGGCCGGGGAGCTGTTTTTT. Translation gives CASSLGLSAGELFF.

This rearrangement joins TRBV19 to TRBJ2-6; the D call may be TRBD1 or TRBD2 (6 bases each). V lost 10 bases and J lost 0, with 19 bases in between. The CDR3 has 17 amino acids. The germline CDR1 and CDR2 sequences are LNHDA and SQIVND (reference sequence). The CDR3 protein is CATSGKGGISGANVLTF. CDR3 coding DNA: TGTGCCACCTCGGGGAAGGGGGGAATCTCTGGGGCCAACGTCCTGACTTTC.

V gene TRBV6-5 combines with J gene TRBJ1-2; D ambiguous. Trimming removed 3 bases at V and 8 bases at J, with 16 bases between. CDR1 is MNHEY and CDR2 is SVGAGI in the germline V gene. The CDR3 length is 14 residues. CDR3 region: CASSYTDLPQGYTF. The CDR3 DNA reads TGTGCCAGCAGTTATACGGACCTCCCGCAGGGCTACACCTTC.

The chain carries TRBV28 and TRBJ2-7, with D unresolved. Germline V gene sequence: CDR1 MDHEN, CDR2 SYDVKM. Deletions cut 3 bases from V and 3 bases from J, with 18 bases between. This CDR3 spans 16 amino acids. The CDR3 protein is CASSFGQLIHLYEQYF. As DNA, the CDR3 is TGTGCCAGCAGTTTTGGGCAGTTAATTCATCTCTACGAGCAGTACTTC.

The chain employs TRBV5-1 and TRBJ1-2; D might be TRBD1 (5 bases). Germline-derived CDR1 and CDR2 are SGHRS and YFSETQ. The V gene lost 8 bases and the J gene lost 5 bases, with 19 bases spanning the gap. The CDR3 runs to 14 residues. For the CDR3, the DNA is TGCGCCAGTAGAGTAGACAGCATCGATTATGGCTACACCTTC. Translation: CASRVDSIDYGYTF.

This clone came up once. V is TRBV25-1 and J is TRBJ1-2, with no clear D. Between the trimmed V and J ends, which lost 8 bases and 5 bases, there was a span of 9 bases. Per the germline V gene, CDR1 is MGHDK and CDR2 is SYGVNS. The CDR3 loop spans 11 amino acids. The CDR3 region is CASSRGYGYTF. The DNA for the CDR3 is TGTGCCAGCTCGCGGGGTTATGGCTACACCTTC.

The CDR3 sequence is CASSDQIRTYEQYF. The CDR3 coding sequence is TGTGCCAGCAGTGACCAGATCAGGACCTACGAGCAGTACTTC. This chain links TRBV2 with TRBJ2-7; D gene ambiguous. The ends were cut back, 3 bases at V and 2 bases at J, with 11 bases in the middle. Germline V gives CDR1 SNHLY, CDR2 FYNNEI. The CDR3 sequence is 14 residues long.

The chain combines TRBV2 with TRBJ2-3; tentative D call: TRBD2 (6 bases). Trimming shortened V by 8 bases and J by 2 bases, and 8 bases separated the two germline ends. This CDR3 is 12 amino acids long. Germline CDR1 SNHLY, CDR2 FYNNEI. Written as DNA, the CDR3 is TGTGCCAGCCGACTAGTCACAGATACGCAGTATTTT. It specifies CASRLVTDTQYF.

This chain uses TRBV6-1 with TRBJ1-1, with D possibly TRBD1 on 6 matching bases. The CDR3 length is 15 residues. V lost 7 bases and J 0 bases, leaving 15 bases between the germline ends. Germline-derived CDR1 and CDR2 are MNHNS and SASEGT. The CDR3 loop is CASIWGTLMNTEAFF. The CDR3 DNA reads TGTGCCAGCATTTGGGGGACACTCATGAACACTGAAGCTTTCTTT.

V usage is TRBV5-1 and J usage is TRBJ2-7; 12 bases map to TRBD2. From germline, CDR1 is SGHRS and CDR2 YFSETQ. The CDR3 runs 15 residues. Trimming took 0 bases from V and 4 from J; bases not matched to a gene: 2. The CDR3 sequence: CASSLGTSGVYEQYF. The CDR3 DNA sequence: TGCGCCAGCAGCTTGGGGACTAGCGGGGTGTACGAGCAGTACTTC.

This chain connects TRBV30 to TRBJ2-7; D call uncertain. This CDR3 spans 15 amino acids. The germline V gene has CDR1 GTSNPN and CDR2 SVGIG (reference sequence). V was shortened by 0 bases and J by 4 bases, with 16 bases between the two germline ends. This chain's CDR3 is CAWSVPVPPGYEQYF. Here the CDR3 DNA reads TGTGCCTGGAGTGTACCGGTCCCGCCTGGGTACGAGCAGTACTTC.

The genes are TRBV6-6 and TRBJ1-1; TRBD1 agrees at 11 bases. J lost 10 bases, V lost 6 bases, and 7 bases had no gene match. This CDR3 spans 13 amino acids. Germline V gene sequence: CDR1 MNHNY, CDR2 SVGAGI (reference sequence). This CDR3 is CASSLGQGASAFF. The CDR3 region has the DNA TGTGCCAGCAGCCTCGGACAGGGGGCATCAGCTTTCTTT.

The CDR3 spells CASRLGQGTGDTEAFF. The DNA for the CDR3 is TGCGCCAGCAGACTTGGACAGGGCACGGGGGACACTGAAGCTTTCTTT. This chain connects TRBV5-1 to TRBJ1-1, with 8 bases matching TRBD1. Germline V gene data show CDR1 as SGHRS and CDR2 as YFSETQ. With 5 bases clipped from V and 3 bases from J, the junction kept 12 bases outside the gene matches. The CDR3 length is 16 residues.

The chain recombines TRBV7-9 with TRBJ1-2; D is perhaps TRBD1 (5 bases). The CDR3 consists of 11 residues. In germline, CDR1 is SEHNR, CDR2 FQNEAQ (reference sequence). Trimming removed 1 base at V and 13 bases at J, with 10 bases between. CDR3 in DNA: TGTGCCAGCAGCTTAGAAGGGACCACCACCTTC. Its translation: CASSLEGTTTF.

The genes are TRBV7-2 and TRBJ1-1; 7 nucleotides match TRBD1. V was clipped by 3 bases and J by 7 bases; unmatched bases: 8. The CDR3 loop spans 14 amino acids. CDR1 is SGHTA and CDR2 is FQGNSA in the germline V gene. CDR3 region: CASSFTGESGEAFF. Written as DNA, the CDR3 is TGTGCCAGCAGCTTCACAGGGGAAAGCGGTGAAGCTTTCTTT.

The chain joins TRBV25-1 to TRBJ2-2; D may be TRBD1 (5 bases). The CDR3 loop spans 13 amino acids. The germline V and J ends were trimmed by 5 bases and 4 bases, with 8 bases remaining between them. The germline V gene has CDR1 MGHDK and CDR2 SYGVNS. The CDR3 reads CASSPDSTGELFF. In DNA form, the CDR3 reads TGTGCCAGCAGTCCTGACAGCACCGGGGAGCTGTTTTTT.

This clone was seen just once. The CDR3 here is CASSPGQTSSEAFF. CDR3 coding DNA: TGTGCCAGCAGCCCGGGACAGACGTCGTCGGAAGCTTTCTTT. The chain joins TRBV6-4 to TRBJ1-1; 7 bases are a match to TRBD1. From germline, CDR1 is MRHNA and CDR2 SNTAGT. The CDR3 has 14 residues. V gave up 6 bases and J gave up 8 bases; unmatched junction bases: 12.